This T cell receptor (beta chain) was identified during a study of T cell changes during pregnancy in multiple sclerosis. The CDR3 is 17 residues long. From germline, CDR1 is MGHRA and CDR2 YSYEKL. The V and J ends lost 2 bases and 5 bases, in that order; junction bases with no gene match: 8. Only in-frame clones appear in the TCRdb table, and some are missing; sequencing was by immunoSEQ multiplex PCR. Altogether 11,000 or so clones are present, 85% to 95% being singletons, with the ten largest covering approximately 0.3%. J is TRBJ2-7 and V is TRBV4-1; 14 bases map to TRBD2. The sequence was collected from a female donor with multiple sclerosis, enrolled in a pregnancy study. The sequenced sample was CD4+ T cells from peripheral blood mononuclear cells, obtained before pregnancy. The DNA of the CDR3 is TGCGCCAGCAGCCAATTGGTCCCGGGACTAGCGGGGGACGAGCAGTACTTC. It is translated as CASSQLVPGLAGDEQYF.